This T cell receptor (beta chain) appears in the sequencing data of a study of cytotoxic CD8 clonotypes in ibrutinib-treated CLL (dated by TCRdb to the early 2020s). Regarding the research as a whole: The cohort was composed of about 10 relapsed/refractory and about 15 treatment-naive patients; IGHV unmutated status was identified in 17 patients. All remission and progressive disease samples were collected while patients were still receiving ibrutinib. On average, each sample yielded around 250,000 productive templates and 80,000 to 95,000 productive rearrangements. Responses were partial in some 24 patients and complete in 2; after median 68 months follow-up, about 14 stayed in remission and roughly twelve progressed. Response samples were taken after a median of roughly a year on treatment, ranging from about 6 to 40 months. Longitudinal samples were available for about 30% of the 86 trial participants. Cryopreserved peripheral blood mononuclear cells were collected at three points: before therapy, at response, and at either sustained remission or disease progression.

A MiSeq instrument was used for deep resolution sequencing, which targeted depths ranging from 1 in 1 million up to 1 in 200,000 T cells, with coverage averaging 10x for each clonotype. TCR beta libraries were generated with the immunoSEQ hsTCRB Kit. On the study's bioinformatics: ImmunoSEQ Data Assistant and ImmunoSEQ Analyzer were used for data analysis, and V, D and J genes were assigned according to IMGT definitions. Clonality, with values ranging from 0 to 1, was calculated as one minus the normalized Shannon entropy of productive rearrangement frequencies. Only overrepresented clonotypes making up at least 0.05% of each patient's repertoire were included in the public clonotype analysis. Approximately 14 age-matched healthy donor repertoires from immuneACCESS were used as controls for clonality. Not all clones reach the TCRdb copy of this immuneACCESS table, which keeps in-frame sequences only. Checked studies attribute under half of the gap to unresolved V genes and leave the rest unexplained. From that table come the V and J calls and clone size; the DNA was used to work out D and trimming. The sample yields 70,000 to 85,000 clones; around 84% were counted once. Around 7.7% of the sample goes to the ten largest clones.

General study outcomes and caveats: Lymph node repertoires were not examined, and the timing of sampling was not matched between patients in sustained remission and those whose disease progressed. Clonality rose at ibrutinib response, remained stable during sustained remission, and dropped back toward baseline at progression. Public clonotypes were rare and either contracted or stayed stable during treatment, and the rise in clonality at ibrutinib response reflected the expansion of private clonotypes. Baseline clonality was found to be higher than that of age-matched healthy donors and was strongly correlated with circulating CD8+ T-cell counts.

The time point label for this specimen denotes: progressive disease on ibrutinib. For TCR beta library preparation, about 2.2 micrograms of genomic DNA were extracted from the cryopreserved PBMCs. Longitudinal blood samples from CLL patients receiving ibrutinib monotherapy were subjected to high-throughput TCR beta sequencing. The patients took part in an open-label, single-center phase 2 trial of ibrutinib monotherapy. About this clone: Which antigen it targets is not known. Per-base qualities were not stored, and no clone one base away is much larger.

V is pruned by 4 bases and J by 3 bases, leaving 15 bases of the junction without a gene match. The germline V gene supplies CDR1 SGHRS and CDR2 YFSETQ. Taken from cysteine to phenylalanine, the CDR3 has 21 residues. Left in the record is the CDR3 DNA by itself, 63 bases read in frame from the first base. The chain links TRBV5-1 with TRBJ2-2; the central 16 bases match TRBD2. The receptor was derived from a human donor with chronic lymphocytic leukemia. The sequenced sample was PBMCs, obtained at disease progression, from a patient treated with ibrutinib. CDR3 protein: CASSPGEPGLAGGKDTGELFF. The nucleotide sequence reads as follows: TGCGCCAGCAGCCCCGGTGAGCCGGGACTAGCGGGAGGGAAGGACACCGGGGAGCTGTTTTTT.